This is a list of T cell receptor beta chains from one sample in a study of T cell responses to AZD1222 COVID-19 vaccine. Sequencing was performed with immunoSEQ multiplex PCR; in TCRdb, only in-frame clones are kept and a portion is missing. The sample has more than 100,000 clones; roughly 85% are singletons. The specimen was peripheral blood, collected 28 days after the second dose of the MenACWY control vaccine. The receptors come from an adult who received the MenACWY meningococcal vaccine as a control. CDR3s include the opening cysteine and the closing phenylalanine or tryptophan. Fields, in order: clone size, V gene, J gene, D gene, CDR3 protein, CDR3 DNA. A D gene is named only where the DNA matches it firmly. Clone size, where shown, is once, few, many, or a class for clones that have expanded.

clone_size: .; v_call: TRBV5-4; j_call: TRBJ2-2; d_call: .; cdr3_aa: CASSYGVPKIGELFF; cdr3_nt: TGTGCCAGCAGCTATGGCGTGCCGAAGATAGGGGAGCTGTTTTTT
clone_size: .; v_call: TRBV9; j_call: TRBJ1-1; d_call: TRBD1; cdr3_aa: CASSDSLHRDRSTEAFF; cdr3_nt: TGTGCCAGCAGTGATTCGTTACACCGGGACAGGAGCACTGAAGCTTTCTTT
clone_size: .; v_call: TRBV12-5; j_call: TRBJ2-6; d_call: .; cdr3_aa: CASGLVQDGLLGANVLTF; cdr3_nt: TGTGCTAGTGGTTTGGTACAAGACGGCTTGTTAGGGGCCAACGTCCTGACTTTC
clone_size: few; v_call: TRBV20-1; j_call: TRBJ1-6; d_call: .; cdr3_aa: CSASRQAPLHF; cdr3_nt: TGCAGTGCTAGTAGGCAGGCACCCCTCCACTTT
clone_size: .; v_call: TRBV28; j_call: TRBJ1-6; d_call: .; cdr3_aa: CASGSLVRTEPSSYNSPLHF; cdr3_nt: TGTGCCAGCGGAAGTTTGGTCAGGACCGAACCGAGCTCCTATAATTCACCCCTCCACTTT
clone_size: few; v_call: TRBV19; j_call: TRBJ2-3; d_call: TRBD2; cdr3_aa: CGSGTSGRNTQYF; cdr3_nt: TGTGGTTCAGGGACTAGTGGAAGGAATACGCAGTATTTT
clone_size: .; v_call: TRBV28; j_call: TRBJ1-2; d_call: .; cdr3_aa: CASSLRTGLGYTF; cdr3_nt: TGTGCCAGCAGTTTAAGAACAGGGCTTGGCTACACCTTC
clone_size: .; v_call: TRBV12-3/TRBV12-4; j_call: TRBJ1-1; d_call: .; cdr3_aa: CASSSRTNTEAFF; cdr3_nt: TGTGCCAGCAGTTCCAGGACGAACACTGAAGCTTTCTTT
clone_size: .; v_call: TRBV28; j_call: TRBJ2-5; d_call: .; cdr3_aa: CASSFNAIATQYF; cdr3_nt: TGTGCCAGCAGTTTCAACGCCATAGCTACCCAGTACTTC
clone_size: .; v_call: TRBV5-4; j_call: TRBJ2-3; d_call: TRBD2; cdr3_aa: CASSAQVARGDTQYF; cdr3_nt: TGTGCCAGCAGCGCACAGGTCGCGCGGGGGGATACGCAGTATTTT
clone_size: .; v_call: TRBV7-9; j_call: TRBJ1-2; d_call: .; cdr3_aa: CASSLVGGRAGYTF; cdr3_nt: TGTGCCAGCAGCTTAGTGGGGGGCAGGGCTGGCTACACCTTC
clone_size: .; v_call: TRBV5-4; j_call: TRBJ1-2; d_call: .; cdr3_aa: CASSGNRKNYGYTF; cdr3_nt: TGTGCCAGCAGCGGAAACAGGAAAAACTATGGCTACACCTTC
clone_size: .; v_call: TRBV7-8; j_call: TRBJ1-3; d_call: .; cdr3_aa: CASSLLRTSSGNTIYF; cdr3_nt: TGTGCCAGCAGCTTGCTAAGGACGAGCTCTGGAAACACCATATATTTT
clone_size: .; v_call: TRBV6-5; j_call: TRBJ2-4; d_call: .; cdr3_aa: CASSFLGGAAKNIQYF; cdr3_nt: TGTGCCAGCAGTTTCCTTGGGGGGGCAGCCAAAAACATTCAGTACTTC
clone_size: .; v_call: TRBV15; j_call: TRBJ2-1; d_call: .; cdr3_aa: CATAQGNNEQFF; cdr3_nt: TGTGCCACCGCCCAGGGTAACAATGAGCAGTTCTTC
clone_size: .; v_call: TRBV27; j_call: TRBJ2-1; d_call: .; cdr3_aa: CASSLRGSSYNEQFF; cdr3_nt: TGTGCCAGCAGTTTACGGGGGAGCTCCTACAATGAGCAGTTCTTC
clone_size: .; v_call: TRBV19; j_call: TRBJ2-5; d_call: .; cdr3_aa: CASSIGTGVGETQYF; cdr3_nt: TGTGCCAGTAGTATCGGGACGGGGGTCGGAGAGACCCAGTACTTC
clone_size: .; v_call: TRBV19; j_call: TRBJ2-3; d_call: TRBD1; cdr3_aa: CASSMDRGRTDTQYF; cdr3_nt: TGTGCCAGTAGTATGGACAGGGGACGGACAGATACGCAGTATTTT
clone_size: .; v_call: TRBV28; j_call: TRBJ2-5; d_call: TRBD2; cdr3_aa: CASSRGGRQETQYF; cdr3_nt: TGTGCCAGCAGCCGGGGGGGGCGCCAAGAGACCCAGTACTTC
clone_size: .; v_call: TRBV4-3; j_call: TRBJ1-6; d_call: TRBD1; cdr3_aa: CASSRDGQGVSPLHF; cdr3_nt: TGCGCCAGCAGCCGGGATGGGCAGGGGGTTTCACCCCTCCACTTT
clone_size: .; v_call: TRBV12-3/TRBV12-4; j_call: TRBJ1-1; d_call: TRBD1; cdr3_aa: CASSSDRGAFF; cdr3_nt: TGTGCCAGCAGTTCCGACAGGGGAGCTTTCTTT
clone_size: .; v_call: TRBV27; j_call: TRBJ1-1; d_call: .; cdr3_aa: CASSLRGSNTEAFF; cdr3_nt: TGTGCCAGCAGCCTCAGGGGTTCGAACACTGAAGCTTTCTTT
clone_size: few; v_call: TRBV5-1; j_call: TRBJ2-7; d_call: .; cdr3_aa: CASSLDARSSYEQYF; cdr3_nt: TGCGCCAGCAGCTTGGATGCGAGGAGCTCCTACGAGCAGTACTTC
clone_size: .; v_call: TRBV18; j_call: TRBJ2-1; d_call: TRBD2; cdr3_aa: CASSPPSGRANEQFF; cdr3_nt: TGTGCCAGCTCACCCCCTAGCGGGCGGGCCAATGAGCAGTTCTTC
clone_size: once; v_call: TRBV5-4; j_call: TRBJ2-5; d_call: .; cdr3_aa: CASSGAGTETQYF; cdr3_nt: TGTGCCAGCAGTGGAGCGGGTACGGAGACCCAGTACTTC
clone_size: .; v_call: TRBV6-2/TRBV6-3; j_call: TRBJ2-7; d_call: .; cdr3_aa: CASSYDGRGHEQYF; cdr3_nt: TGTGCCAGCAGTTATGACGGGAGAGGGCACGAGCAGTACTTC
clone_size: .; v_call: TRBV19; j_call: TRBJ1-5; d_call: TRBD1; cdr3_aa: CASSTSRTGRGSNQPQHF; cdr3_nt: TGTGCCAGTAGTACCTCAAGGACAGGGAGAGGAAGCAATCAGCCCCAGCATTTT
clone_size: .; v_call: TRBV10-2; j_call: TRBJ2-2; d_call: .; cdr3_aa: CARQGRTGELFF; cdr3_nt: TGCGCCAGACAGGGACGAACCGGGGAGCTGTTTTTT
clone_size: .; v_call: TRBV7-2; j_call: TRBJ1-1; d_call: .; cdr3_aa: CASSLAGWGAEAFF; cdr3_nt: TGTGCCAGCAGCTTAGCAGGGTGGGGGGCTGAAGCTTTCTTT
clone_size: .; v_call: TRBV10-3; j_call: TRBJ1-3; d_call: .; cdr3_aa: CAIRGDPGNTIYF; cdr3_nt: TGTGCCATCCGGGGGGATCCTGGAAACACCATATATTTT